This entry lists 9 T cell receptor beta chains sequenced from one sample in a study of T cells in Graves' hyperthyroidism and ophthalmopathy. TCR beta CDR3 regions were amplified from RNA. Primed by the HTBI set, a first-round RT-PCR was run on the TCR CDR3. TCRdb independently ran MiXCR on the multiplex PCR reads; one entry per CDR3 protein. Counted here are more than 300,000 distinct CDR3 sequences, roughly 18% occurring once; the ten biggest clones make up 40%. Sequencing was done on a sample of blood. Receptor source: a man aged 18 to 29 with Graves' ophthalmopathy.

V gene TRBV6-4 combines with J gene TRBJ1-2, with a possible D match to TRBD1 (6 bases). Germline V gene data show CDR1 as MRHNA and CDR2 as SNTAGT. The CDR3 contains 16 residues. Trimming shortened V by 0 bases and J by 3 bases, and 14 bases separated the two germline ends. Here the CDR3 DNA reads TGTGCCAGCAGTGACTCGGCCGAGACAGGCTACTATGGCTACACCTTC. Protein product: CASSDSAETGYYGYTF.

This clonotype occurred many times. The rearrangement joins TRBV6-2 or TRBV6-3 to TRBJ2-2; D possibly corresponds to TRBD1 (5 bases). V lost 4 bases and J lost 0, with 18 bases in between. This CDR3 comprises 18 residues. Germline V gene lookup returns CDR1 MNHEY and CDR2 SVGEGT. The CDR3 reads CASSWDLGHDPNTGELFF. In DNA, the CDR3 is TGTGCCAGCAGTTGGGATCTTGGACATGATCCGAACACCGGGGAGCTGTTTTTT.

This clonotype turned up a few times. V is TRBV29-1 and J is TRBJ1-2; the D is unclear. The germline V and J ends were trimmed by 4 bases and 0 bases, with 15 bases remaining between them. The CDR3 length is 15 residues. Germline-derived CDR1 and CDR2 are SQVTM and ANQGSEA. Here the CDR3 reads CSVVSGHQTNYGYTF. The CDR3 DNA reads TGCAGCGTTGTGTCAGGCCACCAGACTAACTATGGCTACACCTTC.

V gene TRBV12-3 or TRBV12-4 combines with J gene TRBJ2-7; D is ambiguous. This CDR3 is built from 14 residues. Trimming removed 5 bases from V and 0 bases from J, with 11 bases in between. The CDR3 DNA follows: TGTGCCAGCAGTGATGGGCAGGTCTCCTACGAGCAGTACTTC. Its protein is CASSDGQVSYEQYF.

The chain employs TRBV11-2 and TRBJ2-1; the match to TRBD2 covers 7 bases. The CDR3 is 16 residues long. The germline V gene encodes CDR1 SGHAT and CDR2 FQNNGV. V was pared by 5 bases and J by 2 bases, with 9 bases of the junction left unmatched. The chain's CDR3 is CASSHGAGLAYNEQFF. The CDR3 DNA sequence: TGTGCCAGCAGCCACGGAGCGGGACTGGCCTACAATGAGCAGTTCTTC.

This clonotype has a count of ten or more. The J gene is TRBJ1-6, the V gene TRBV28; D might be TRBD1 (6 bases). Germline-derived CDR1 and CDR2 are MDHEN and SYDVKM. The germline V and J ends were trimmed by 8 bases and 2 bases, with 13 bases remaining between them. This CDR3 has 15 residues. CDR3 sequence reads: CASVYRDTYNSPLHF. The CDR3 region has the DNA TGTGCCAGCGTGTACCGGGACACCTATAATTCACCCCTCCACTTT.

The chain has TRBV2 and TRBJ1-1; 7 bases are a match to TRBD1. CDR3 length: 15 residues. The germline V gene encodes CDR1 SNHLY and CDR2 FYNNEI. The junction had 9 bases not matched to a gene; V was cut back by 6 bases and J by 2 bases. The DNA of the CDR3 is TGTGCCAGCAGCGCCCACCGGGACAGCAACACTGAAGCTTTCTTT. Its translation is CASSAHRDSNTEAFF. The complete variable domain, with remaining parts taken from reference TRBV2 and TRBJ1-1, reads EPEVTQTPSHQVTQMGQEVILRCVPISNHLYFYWYRQILGQKVEFLVSFYNNEISEKSEIFDDQFSVERPDGSNFTLKIRSTKLEDSAMYFCASSAHRDSNTEAFFGQGTRLTVV.

This clonotype was found many times. The V and J genes are TRBV3-1 and TRBJ2-3; maybe TRBD2 (5 bases). Per the germline V gene, CDR1 is LGHDT and CDR2 is YNNKEL (reference sequence). The CDR3 runs to 14 residues. Trimming cost V 4 bases and J 4 bases, with 12 bases left between them. CDR3 sequence (DNA): TGTGCCAGCAGCCTGACTACCACGGCAGATACGCAGTATTTT. Amino acids: CASSLTTTADTQYF.

The V gene is TRBV6-5, the J gene TRBJ1-1, with D possibly TRBD1 on 6 matching bases. The CDR3 consists of 14 residues. V lost 2 bases, J lost 4 bases, and 11 bases lay in between. Germline lookup yields CDR1 MNHEY and CDR2 SVGAGI. The CDR3 coding sequence is TGTGCCAGCAGTTACAACAGGGCGGGCACTGAAGCTTTCTTT. It translates to CASSYNRAGTEAFF.